A selection of T cell receptor beta chains follows, all from one sample in a study of blood T cell repertoires in COVID-19. Assay: immunoSEQ multiplex PCR; the TCRdb copy retains only in-frame clones and omits some. The profile shows fewer than 50,000 clones, almost 90% of them singletons. The material sequenced was peripheral blood. These receptors were taken from a man aged 60-69 years with active or convalescent COVID-19. CDR3s include the opening cysteine and the closing phenylalanine or tryptophan. The order of the fields is D gene, J gene, V gene, CDR3 protein, CDR3 DNA. A D gene is named only where the DNA matches it firmly.

.	TRBJ1-1	TRBV9	CASSVVEGRGTEAFF	TGTGCCAGCAGCGTAGTTGAGGGGCGGGGCACTGAAGCTTTCTTT
.	TRBJ2-5	TRBV5-1	CASIVGGQGAQETQYF	TGCGCCAGCATCGTGGGGGGGCAAGGGGCCCAAGAGACCCAGTACTTC
TRBD2	TRBJ2-1	TRBV14	CASSRLEAGGNEQFF	TGTGCCAGCAGCCGATTAGAGGCGGGAGGGAATGAGCAGTTCTTC
TRBD1	TRBJ1-1	TRBV28	CASSRTGAITEAFF	TGTGCCAGCAGCCGGACAGGGGCGATCACTGAAGCTTTCTTT
TRBD2	TRBJ2-7	TRBV5-4	CASSNTHMGGPHEQYF	TGTGCCAGCAGCAACACCCATATGGGAGGGCCCCACGAGCAGTACTTC
TRBD2	TRBJ2-7	TRBV5-1	CASSAGLAYEQYF	TGCGCCAGCAGCGCGGGACTAGCTTACGAGCAGTACTTC
.	TRBJ2-3	TRBV7-2	CASSFRWGTDTQYF	TGTGCCAGCAGCTTCAGGTGGGGCACAGATACGCAGTATTTT
TRBD2	TRBJ2-7	TRBV18	CASSPTSGGNYEQYF	TGTGCCAGCTCACCGACTAGCGGGGGAAACTACGAGCAGTACTTC
.	TRBJ2-7	TRBV7-2	CASNRASSSYEQYF	TGTGCCAGCAACCGGGCTAGCAGCTCCTACGAGCAGTACTTC
.	TRBJ2-7	TRBV7-2	CASSLDRDSPYEQYF	TGTGCCAGCAGCTTAGACCGGGACTCGCCTTACGAGCAGTACTTC